The clone carrying this T cell receptor beta chain was picked up many times. The data stem from a study of T-cell memory formation after mild COVID-19. CDR3 length: 15 amino acids. Germline CDR1 reads SGHRS; CDR2 reads YFSETQ. V was cut by 0 bases and J by 5 bases, with 13 bases left in between. TCRdb called the 5' RACE reads again in MiXCR, with one record for every CDR3 protein. The data contain around 13,000 distinct CDR3 sequences, about 11% of them singletons. This receptor was taken from an adult woman who had mild COVID-19 (a few samples of this study predate the infection). Cell type and time point are not known. This chain joins TRBV5-1 and TRBJ2-3; perhaps TRBD1 as D (5 bases). Sequencing was done on a sample of PBMCs or a T cell subset sorted from them (not recorded which). The CDR3 loop reads CASSLGGHEVDTQYF. The CDR3 bases are TGCGCCAGCAGCTTGGGGGGCCACGAAGTAGATACGCAGTATTTT.